This T cell receptor beta chain was recovered during a study of blood T cells in healthy people across ages. From germline, CDR1 is LNHDA and CDR2 SQIVND (reference sequence). This CDR3 spans 13 amino acids. V was shortened by 2 bases and J by 2 bases, with 7 bases between the two germline ends. A second PCR, run for about 7 to 11 cycles, used a sample-barcoded 5' primer plus a J-beta primer mix. TCRdb redid the calling of the 5' RACE reads with MiXCR, one entry per CDR3 protein. The sample has nearly 800,000 distinct CDR3 sequences, around a quarter seen once; the top ten hold 3.7%. These data were also filed under a second study, of T cells of mothers and their children.

The chain links TRBV19 to TRBJ2-7, with a possible D match to TRBD1 (5 bases). The sequenced sample consisted of blood. The receptor was derived from a boy aged 10-17 years in good health. The CDR3 region is CASSITGAYEQYF. DNA for the CDR3: TGTGCCAGTAGTATAACAGGAGCCTACGAGCAGTACTTC.